These 28 T cell receptor beta chains were sequenced from one sample in a study of blood T cell repertoires in COVID-19. Sequencing used immunoSEQ multiplex PCR; TCRdb keeps in-frame clones, though not all of them. The data show 120,000 to 150,000 clones, with about 85% seen just once and over 2.5% held by the top ten. Sequenced sample: peripheral blood. The source of these receptors is a human donor with acute or convalescent COVID-19. The donor label of this sample is uncertain.

V usage is TRBV6-4 and J usage is TRBJ1-1, with D possibly TRBD1 on 5 matching bases. Germline assignment: CDR1 MRHNA and CDR2 SNTAGT. The V end was cut by 6 bases, the J end by 3 bases, with 14 bases between. The CDR3 length is 14 residues. The CDR3 nucleotides are TGTGCCAGCAGATCCGGGAGAGGGGACACTGAAGCTTTCTTT. Protein product: CASRSGRGDTEAFF.

This sequence joins TRBV10-3 and TRBJ1-4; D might be TRBD1 (5 bases). The CDR3 is 15 amino acids. Germline-derived CDR1 and CDR2 are ENHRY and SYGVKD. V was clipped by 2 bases and J by 4 bases, with 11 bases between them. CDR3 sequence: CAISEGGVGNEKLFF. In DNA, the CDR3 is TGTGCCATCAGTGAGGGAGGGGTGGGTAATGAAAAACTGTTTTTT.

This chain connects TRBV5-5 to TRBJ1-1; D is unresolved. CDR3 length: 15 residues. The germline V gene has CDR1 SGHKS and CDR2 YYEKEE (reference sequence). V dropped 4 bases and J dropped 0 bases, with 13 bases sitting between them. The CDR3 sequence is CASSQERIMNTEAFF. DNA of the CDR3: TGTGCCAGCAGCCAGGAGCGGATCATGAACACTGAAGCTTTCTTT.

CDR3 coding DNA: TGTGCCAGCAGTTTATCTCCGTTGTCAGATACGCAGTATTTT. It encodes CASSLSPLSDTQYF. The genes are TRBV27 and TRBJ2-3; D unresolved. Germline CDR1 is MNHEY and CDR2 is SMNVEV (reference sequence). CDR3 size: 14 residues. Trimming left V 0 bases short and J 4 bases short, with 8 bases between.

This clone was counted a few times. The rearrangement joins TRBV6-6 to TRBJ1-1, with a weak D call TRBD1 (6 bases). The CDR3 contains 15 residues. Trimming shortened V by 9 bases and J by 5 bases, and 22 bases separated the two germline ends. Per germline, CDR1 MNHNY and CDR2 SVGAGI (reference sequence). CDR3 sequence (DNA): TGTGCCAGTTCTACCCCCCCAGGGGTAGTAACTGAAGCTTTCTTT. Translation: CASSTPPGVVTEAFF.

The V gene is TRBV28, the J gene TRBJ2-7, with D tentatively TRBD1 (5 bases). Trimming stripped 7 bases from V and 4 bases from J, with 17 bases between. The CDR3 contains 14 residues. Germline CDR1 is MDHEN and CDR2 is SYDVKM. Here the CDR3 reads CASTSRVGVYEQYF. CDR3 bases: TGTGCCAGCACTAGTAGAGTAGGGGTGTACGAGCAGTACTTC.

The chain employs TRBV28 and TRBJ2-7; no clear D gene. Between the trimmed V and J ends, which lost 6 bases and 3 bases, there was a span of 9 bases. The CDR3 length is 12 residues. Germline lookup yields CDR1 MDHEN and CDR2 SYDVKM. The CDR3 coding sequence is TGTGCCAGCAGCAGTCCGAACTACGAGCAGTACTTC. The encoded protein is CASSSPNYEQYF.

The rearrangement links TRBV7-9 to TRBJ1-3, with a possible D match to TRBD1 (6 bases). V lost 6 bases to trimming and J lost 1 base, with 10 bases between them. Germline CDR1 and CDR2: SEHNR and FQNEAQ (reference sequence). The length of the CDR3 is 14 residues. CDR3 sequence: CASRAGVSGNTIYF. Written as DNA, the CDR3 is TGTGCCAGCAGGGCAGGGGTTTCTGGAAACACCATATATTTT.

The chain uses TRBV13 and TRBJ2-7; the D gene is possibly TRBD1 (6 bases). Trimming shortened V by 5 bases and J by 0 bases, and 11 bases separated the two germline ends. CDR1 and CDR2 from the germline V gene are PRHDT and FYEKMQ (reference sequence). The CDR3 has 14 residues. The CDR3 sequence: CASSPDRSSYEQYV. The CDR3 DNA is TGTGCCAGCAGCCCAGACAGGAGCTCCTACGAGCAGTACGTC.

The chain has TRBV30 and TRBJ2-2, with 8 bases lining up with TRBD1. CDR3 length: 15 amino acids. The germline gives CDR1 GTSNPN, CDR2 SVGIG (reference sequence). The V segment lost 4 bases and the J segment 5 bases; nucleotides outside the gene matches: 9. Here the CDR3 DNA reads TGTGCCTGGAAGAAGGGACAGGCTTCAACCGGGGAGCTGTTTTTT. This codes for CAWKKGQASTGELFF.

This chain uses TRBV7-8 with TRBJ1-5, with D possibly being TRBD1 (5 bases). CDR3 length equals 13 residues. Germline CDR1 reads SGHVS; CDR2 reads FQNEAQ. The V and J ends lost 3 bases and 6 bases respectively, with 9 bases between them. CDR3 in DNA: TGTGCCAGCAGCTTTGGGGGGTTTCAGCCCCAGCATTTT. It yields the protein CASSFGGFQPQHF.

The chain carries TRBV7-9 and TRBJ2-6; D is uncertain. Trimming took 3 bases from V and 4 from J, leaving 10 bases between them. CDR3 size: 15 residues. Germline V gives CDR1 SEHNR, CDR2 FQNEAQ (reference sequence). The CDR3 sequence: CASSFSPQGANVLTF. CDR3 sequence (DNA): TGTGCCAGCAGCTTCAGTCCTCAAGGGGCCAACGTCCTGACTTTC.

This chain connects TRBV7-9 to TRBJ1-4; 7 bases match TRBD1. CDR1 is SEHNR and CDR2 is FQNEAQ in the germline V gene (reference sequence). This CDR3 spans 17 amino acids. Trimming removed 5 bases from V and 2 bases from J; junction bases left unmatched: 11. The CDR3 DNA follows: TGTGCCAGCAGCCCCGAGGACCACAGGGGCACTAATGAAAAACTGTTTTTT. Translated: CASSPEDHRGTNEKLFF.

Notes on this clone: Other DNA sequences in the sample encode the same CDR3. The chain has TRBV20-1 and TRBJ1-2; TRBD1 matches 7 bases. Germline CDR1 is DFQATT and CDR2 is SNEGSKA (reference sequence). Trimming removed 3 bases from V and 5 bases from J; junction bases left unmatched: 3. CDR3 length equals 12 residues. The DNA of the CDR3 is TGCAGTGCTAGTGTACAGGGGTATGGCTACACCTTC. As protein: CSASVQGYGYTF.

The chain combines TRBV15 with TRBJ2-1, with 9 positions matching TRBD1. The length of the CDR3 is 17 residues. Germline V lookup: CDR1 LNHNV, CDR2 YYDKDF (reference sequence). Trimming cost V 3 bases and J 0 bases; bases outside gene matches: 6. The CDR3 region is CATSSRQGVSSYNEQFF. The CDR3 DNA reads TGTGCCACCAGCAGCCGACAGGGGGTGAGCTCCTACAATGAGCAGTTCTTC.

The rearrangement uses TRBV7-3 and TRBJ2-1, with a possible D match to TRBD2 (6 bases). This CDR3 region has 15 residues. V gave up 1 base and J gave up 3 bases, with 10 bases separating them. Germline V gene lookup returns CDR1 SGHTA and CDR2 FQGTGA. The CDR3 loop is CASSLRLAYYNEQFF. In DNA, the CDR3 is TGTGCCAGCAGCTTAAGGCTAGCGTACTACAATGAGCAGTTCTTC. The whole variable domain, remainder taken from reference TRBV7-3 and TRBJ2-1, is GAGVSQTPSNKVTEKGKYVELRCDPISGHTALYWYRQSLGQGPEFLIYFQGTGAADDSGLPNDRFFAVRPEGSVSTLKIQRTERGDSAVYLCASSLRLAYYNEQFFGPGTRLTVL.

The chain recombines TRBV9 with TRBJ1-1; D gene unclear. CDR1 and CDR2 (germline): SGDLS, YYNGEE. The V and J ends lost 3 bases and 1 base respectively, with 16 bases between them. The CDR3 contains 16 residues. CDR3 sequence: CASSDGTALRNTEAFF. CDR3 coding DNA: TGTGCCAGCAGCGACGGTACCGCTCTCCGGAACACTGAAGCTTTCTTT.

The chain has TRBV5-4 and TRBJ2-7; perhaps TRBD2 as D (5 bases). The germline V gene has CDR1 SGHNT and CDR2 YYREEE (reference sequence). The CDR3 contains 15 residues. V was cut by 0 bases and J by 2 bases, with 12 bases left in between. The CDR3: CASSLGGSGAYEQYF. CDR3 in DNA: TGTGCCAGCAGCTTGGGCGGGTCCGGGGCCTACGAGCAGTACTTC. The variable domain in full, completed from reference TRBV5-4 and TRBJ2-7, reads ETGVTQSPTHLIKTRGQQVTLRCSSQSGHNTVSWYQQALGQGPQFIFQYYREEENGRGNFPPRFSGLQFPNYSSELNVNALELDDSALYLCASSLGGSGAYEQYFGPGTRLTVT.

The chain employs TRBV4-3 and TRBJ1-4; no clear D gene. This CDR3 has 17 residues. The ends were cut back, 1 base at V and 0 bases at J, with 12 bases in the middle. CDR1 LGHNA and CDR2 YSLEER come from the germline V gene. CDR3 nucleotides: TGCGCCAGCAGCCAAGGAAACAGCTTTGCAACTAATGAAAAACTGTTTTTT. It is translated as CASSQGNSFATNEKLFF.

The chain employs TRBV16 and TRBJ1-4, with a weak D call TRBD1 (6 bases). The V gene's germline CDR1 is KGHSY and CDR2 FQNENV. The V gene lost 6 bases and the J gene lost 5 bases, with 10 bases spanning the gap. The CDR3 loop spans 13 amino acids. The DNA of the CDR3 is TGTGCCAGCAGGCGGGGGACAAATGAAAAACTGTTTTTT. This translates into CASRRGTNEKLFF. Filled out from reference TRBV16 and TRBJ1-4, the complete variable domain reads GEEVAQTPKHLVRGEGQKAKLYCAPIKGHSYVFWYQQVLKNEFKFLISFQNENVFDETGMPKERFSAKCLPNSPCSLEIQATKLEDSAVYFCASRRGTNEKLFFGSGTQLSVL.

This clone was seen more than once but under ten times. CDR3 sequence: CASSPGTSGSLQYF. CDR3 nucleotide sequence: TGTGCCAGCTCACCAGGGACTAGCGGGAGTCTCCAGTATTTT. The rearrangement joins TRBV18 to TRBJ2-3, with 14 bases aligning to TRBD2. The CDR3 runs 14 residues. The V segment lost 2 bases and the J segment 12 bases; nucleotides outside the gene matches: 4. Germline V gene lookup returns CDR1 KGHSH and CDR2 LQKENI.

In regard to this clone: Germline is not matched at one junction end, which may reflect a read error. V usage is TRBV7-7 and J usage is TRBJ2-2, with a tentative D call TRBD2 (7 bases). The CDR3 extends over 17 amino acids. The germline V gene encodes CDR1 SSHAT and CDR2 FNYEAQ (reference sequence). CDR3 amino acids: CASSTAGGGSKVGELFF. In DNA, the CDR3 is TGTGCTAGCAGCACCGCCGGGGGCGGGAGTAAAGTCGGGGAGCTGTTTTTT.

V gene TRBV25-1 combines with J gene TRBJ1-6; no clear D gene. CDR1 and CDR2 from the germline V gene are MGHDK and SYGVNS. Trimming took 4 bases from V and 4 from J, leaving 11 bases between them. The CDR3 totals 15 residues. The CDR3 protein is CASSADTEYNSPLHF. The CDR3 DNA is TGTGCCAGCAGTGCAGATACAGAATATAATTCACCCCTCCACTTT. Full variable domain (outside the CDR3, taken from reference TRBV25-1 and TRBJ1-6): EADIYQTPRYLVIGTGKKITLECSQTMGHDKMYWYQQDPGMELHLIHYSYGVNSTEKGDLSSESTVSRIRTEHFPLTLESARPSHTSQYLCASSADTEYNSPLHFGNGTRLTVT.

This sequence joins TRBV7-3 and TRBJ2-5; 9 nucleotides line up with TRBD1. This CDR3 has 17 amino acids. Losses at the gene ends were 5 bases for V and 5 bases for J; bases not matched to a gene: 15. Germline V gene sequence: CDR1 SGHTA, CDR2 FQGTGA. The CDR3 loop is CASSPKAGTGSRETQYF. CDR3 bases: TGTGCCAGCAGCCCAAAGGCCGGGACAGGGAGTAGGGAGACCCAGTACTTC.

The rearrangement joins TRBV7-9 to TRBJ2-1; TRBD2 might be the D (5 bases). The CDR3 loop spans 14 amino acids. Germline V lookup: CDR1 SEHNR, CDR2 FQNEAQ (reference sequence). V was shortened by 2 bases and J by 4 bases, with 9 bases between the two germline ends. The CDR3 region is CASSLSGEYNEQFF. DNA of the CDR3: TGTGCCAGCAGCTTATCTGGGGAGTACAATGAGCAGTTCTTC.

CDR3 in DNA: TGCAGCGTTGAAGGGACAGGGATTTCCCCAGATACGCAGTATTTT. This sequence encodes CSVEGTGISPDTQYF. The gene calls are TRBV29-1 and TRBJ2-3, with 8 bases matching TRBD1. The CDR3 has 15 amino acids. Germline loops: CDR1 SQVTM, CDR2 ANQGSEA. V lost 1 base to trimming and J lost 4 bases; unmatched junction nucleotides: 7.

V gene TRBV25-1 combines with J gene TRBJ2-7; TRBD2 matches 9 bases. Germline V gene sequence: CDR1 MGHDK, CDR2 SYGVNS. The length of the CDR3 is 15 residues. V lost 3 bases and J lost 5; bases outside the gene matches: 8. Here the CDR3 reads CASSDEVAGVDEQYF. For the CDR3, the DNA is TGTGCCAGCAGTGATGAAGTAGCGGGGGTGGACGAGCAGTACTTC.

This chain joins TRBV2 and TRBJ2-3, with 9 bases matching TRBD2. V shed 7 bases and J 0 bases; nucleotides not matched to a gene: 2. This CDR3 has 14 residues. The germline V gene has CDR1 SNHLY and CDR2 FYNNEI. Written as DNA, the CDR3 is TGTGCCAGCAAGACTAGCGGTAGCACAGATACGCAGTATTTT. It yields the protein CASKTSGSTDTQYF.